Shown below are 8 T cell receptor beta chains from a single sample sequenced in a study of T cells in Graves' hyperthyroidism and ophthalmopathy. Using RNA transcripts as the source, TCR beta CDR3 regions were amplified. A set of HTBI primers served as the primers for a first-round RT-PCR of the TCR CDR3. In TCRdb, the multiplex PCR reads were re-called with MiXCR into one record per CDR3 protein. The repertoire includes roughly 380,000 distinct CDR3 sequences, roughly 13% of them detected once, and roughly 9.6% sits in the top ten. Sequences were obtained from blood. The receptors were sampled from an older woman with Graves' hyperthyroidism.

CDR3 DNA sequence: TGCGCCAGCAGCTCTGGGACTAGAGCCCTCGGGGAGCAGTACTTC. Translating gives CASSSGTRALGEQYF. The rearrangement uses TRBV5-1 and TRBJ2-7; 8 bases are a match to TRBD2. With V trimmed by 3 bases and J by 7 bases, 12 bases remained unmatched. Per the germline V gene, CDR1 is SGHRS and CDR2 is YFSETQ. This CDR3 region has 15 residues. Filled out from reference TRBV5-1 and TRBJ2-7, the complete variable domain reads KAGVTQTPRYLIKTRGQQVTLSCSPISGHRSVSWYQQTPGQGLQFLFEYFSETQRNKGNFPGRFSGRQFSNSRSEMNVSTLELGDSALYLCASSSGTRALGEQYFGPGTRLTVT.

This clonotype has at least ten counts. The CDR3 sequence is CASSLDGASADTQYF. In DNA, the CDR3 is TGCGCCAGCAGCTTGGATGGGGCATCGGCAGATACGCAGTATTTT. V gene TRBV5-1 combines with J gene TRBJ2-3; D possibly corresponds to TRBD1 (5 bases). Between the trimmed V and J ends, which lost 0 bases and 4 bases, there was a span of 12 bases. Per germline, CDR1 SGHRS and CDR2 YFSETQ. The CDR3 is 15 amino acids.

This clonotype was recorded at least ten times. V gene TRBV5-5 combines with J gene TRBJ1-2; D is unclear. CDR1 and CDR2 from the germline V gene are SGHKS and YYEKEE (reference sequence). The CDR3 is 14 residues long. V was pared by 0 bases and J by 8 bases, with 14 bases between. The CDR3 loop is CASSLAGRWEGYTF. The CDR3 DNA reads TGTGCCAGCAGCTTGGCAGGACGATGGGAAGGCTACACCTTC.

This clonotype has a count of ten or more. This chain uses TRBV28 with TRBJ1-1; D not certain. The germline CDR1 and CDR2 sequences are MDHEN and SYDVKM. The CDR3 extends over 16 amino acids. The V end was cut by 1 base, the J end by 5 bases, with 17 bases between. The CDR3 here is CASSLSRVSLGTEAFF. CDR3 nucleotide sequence: TGTGCCAGCAGTTTATCCCGCGTCAGCCTGGGGACTGAAGCTTTCTTT.

This chain links TRBV24-1 with TRBJ2-5, with a weak D call TRBD1 (5 bases). The V gene's germline CDR1 is KGHDR and CDR2 SFDVKD. V gave up 5 bases and J gave up 5 bases, with 17 bases separating them. The CDR3 spans 15 residues. The CDR3 region is CATSGPTVNGETQYF. The DNA for the CDR3 is TGTGCCACCAGTGGGCCGACAGTCAACGGGGAGACCCAGTACTTC.

In this sample, this clonotype turned up many times. The J gene is TRBJ2-7, the V gene TRBV20-1, with 8 bases fitting TRBD2. Germline assignment: CDR1 DFQATT and CDR2 SNEGSKA (reference sequence). CDR3 length: 16 residues. The V and J ends lost 6 bases and 4 bases, in that order; junction bases with no gene match: 17. Here the CDR3 DNA reads TGCAGTGCACCCCCCGGAGGTTCTAGCGGGTATTACGAGCAGTACTTC. Protein sequence: CSAPPGGSSGYYEQYF.

Points on this clonotype: Germline and junction disagree at one end, which may indicate a read error. The V and J genes are TRBV10-1 and TRBJ2-2; D uncertain. CDR1 is WNHNN and CDR2 is SYGVQD in the germline V gene (reference sequence). The CDR3 runs 14 residues. This chain's CDR3 is CASSSPRNTEELFF. The CDR3 DNA reads TGCGCCAGCAGTAGTCCCAGAAACACCGAGGAGCTGTTTTTT.

This chain joins TRBV30 and TRBJ1-1; D unresolved. The CDR3 spans 12 residues. Trimming left V 4 bases short and J 3 bases short, with 9 bases between. Germline CDR1 reads GTSNPN; CDR2 reads SVGIG (reference sequence). The DNA for the CDR3 is TGTGCCTGGATGCCGGGGTACACTGAAGCTTTCTTT. The encoded protein is CAWMPGYTEAFF.